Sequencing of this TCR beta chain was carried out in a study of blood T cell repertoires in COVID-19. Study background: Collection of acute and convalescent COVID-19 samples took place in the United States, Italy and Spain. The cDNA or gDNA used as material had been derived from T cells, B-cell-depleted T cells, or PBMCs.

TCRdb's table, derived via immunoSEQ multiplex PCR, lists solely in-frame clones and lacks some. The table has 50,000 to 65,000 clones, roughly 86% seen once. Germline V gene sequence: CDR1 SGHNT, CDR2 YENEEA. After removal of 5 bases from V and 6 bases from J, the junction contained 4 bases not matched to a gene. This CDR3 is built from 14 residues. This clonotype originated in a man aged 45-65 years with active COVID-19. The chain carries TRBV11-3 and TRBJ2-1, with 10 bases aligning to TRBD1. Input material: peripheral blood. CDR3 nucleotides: TGTGCCAGCAGCACGGACAGGGGGGCCAATGAGCAGTTCTTC. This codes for CASSTDRGANEQFF. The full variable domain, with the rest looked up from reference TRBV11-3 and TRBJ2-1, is EAGVVQSPRYKIIEKKQPVAFWCNPISGHNTLYWYLQNLGQGPELLIRYENEEAVDDSQLPKDRFSAERLKGVDSTLKIQPAELGDSAVYLCASSTDRGANEQFFGPGTRLTVL.